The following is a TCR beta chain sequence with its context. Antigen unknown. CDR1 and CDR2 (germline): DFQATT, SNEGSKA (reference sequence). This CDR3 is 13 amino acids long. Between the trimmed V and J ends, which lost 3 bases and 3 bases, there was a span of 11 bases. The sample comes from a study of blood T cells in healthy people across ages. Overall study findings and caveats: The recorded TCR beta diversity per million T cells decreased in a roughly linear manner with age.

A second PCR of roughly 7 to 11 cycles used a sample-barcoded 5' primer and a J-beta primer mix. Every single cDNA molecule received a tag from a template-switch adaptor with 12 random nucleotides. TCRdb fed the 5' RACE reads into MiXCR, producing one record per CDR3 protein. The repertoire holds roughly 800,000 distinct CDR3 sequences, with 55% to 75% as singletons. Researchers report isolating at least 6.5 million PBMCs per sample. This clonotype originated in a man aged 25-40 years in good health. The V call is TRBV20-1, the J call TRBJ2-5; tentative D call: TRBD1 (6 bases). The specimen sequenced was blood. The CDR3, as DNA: TGCAGTGCTAGTGGACAGCTAAAAGAGACCCAGTACTTC. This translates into CSASGQLKETQYF.